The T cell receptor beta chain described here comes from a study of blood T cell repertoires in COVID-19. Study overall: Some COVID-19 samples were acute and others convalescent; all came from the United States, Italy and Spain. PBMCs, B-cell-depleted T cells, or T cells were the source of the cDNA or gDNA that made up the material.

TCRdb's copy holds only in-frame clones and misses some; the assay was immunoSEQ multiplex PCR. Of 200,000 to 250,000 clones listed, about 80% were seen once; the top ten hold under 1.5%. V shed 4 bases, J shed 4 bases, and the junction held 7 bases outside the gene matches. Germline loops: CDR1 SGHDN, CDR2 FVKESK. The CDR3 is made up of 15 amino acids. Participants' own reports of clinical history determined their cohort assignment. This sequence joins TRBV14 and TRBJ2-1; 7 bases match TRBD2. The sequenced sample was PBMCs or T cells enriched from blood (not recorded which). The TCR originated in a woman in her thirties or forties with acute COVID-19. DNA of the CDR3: TGTGCCAGCAGCCCCCTGGGGGGAGGGTACAATGAGCAGTTCTTC. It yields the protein CASSPLGGGYNEQFF.